This section outlines one TCR beta chain sequence together with its context. These data originate in a study of blood T cell repertoires in COVID-19. Across the study: Material from acute and convalescent COVID-19 was sourced from the United States, Italy and Spain.

In the authors' methods: The authors estimated nucleated cell counts from reference gene primer amplification. Method: immunoSEQ multiplex PCR; TCRdb's copy keeps in-frame clones and lacks some. Clone size and V and J calls were adopted from that table, with D and trimming inferred from the DNA. The sample has about 160,000 clones, 60% to 85% seen once. The CDR3 totals 13 residues. Trimming cost V 0 bases and J 8 bases, with 8 bases left between them. The germline V gene encodes CDR1 KGHSH and CDR2 LQKENI. Material for sequencing was peripheral blood. The sequence derives from a woman aged 55-75 years with COVID-19, enrolled during active disease. This chain connects TRBV18 to TRBJ2-1; D is undetermined. The CDR3 DNA reads as TGTGCCAGCTCACCACCCCGCCGGGATGAGCAGTTCTTC. Translation gives CASSPPRRDEQFF.